This T cell receptor (beta chain) was captured in a study of OX40 agonist ivuxolimab in advanced cancers. General observations from the study: Expanded peripheral T-cell antigen specificity went undetermined.

This CDR3 spans 13 amino acids. The germline CDR1 and CDR2 sequences are SGHKS and YYEKEE (reference sequence). The germline V and J ends were trimmed by 4 bases and 2 bases, with 9 bases remaining between them. Libraries were prepared by immunoSEQ multiplex PCR; TCRdb keeps only in-frame clonotypes and omits some of them. The table lists around 69,000 clones, 85% to 90% of them singletons. Points on this clone: The antigen remains unidentified.

The receptor comes from an adult with an advanced solid tumor such as melanoma, head and neck, liver or kidney cancer. Sequenced material: CD4+ or CD8+ T cells sorted from blood, taken in a trial of the OX40 agonist ivuxolimab. The gene calls are TRBV5-5 and TRBJ2-5, with TRBD1 as a possible D gene (6 bases). The CDR3 coding sequence is TGTGCCAGCAGCAGGGGGTCTCAAGAGACCCAGTACTTC. Translated, it gives CASSRGSQETQYF.